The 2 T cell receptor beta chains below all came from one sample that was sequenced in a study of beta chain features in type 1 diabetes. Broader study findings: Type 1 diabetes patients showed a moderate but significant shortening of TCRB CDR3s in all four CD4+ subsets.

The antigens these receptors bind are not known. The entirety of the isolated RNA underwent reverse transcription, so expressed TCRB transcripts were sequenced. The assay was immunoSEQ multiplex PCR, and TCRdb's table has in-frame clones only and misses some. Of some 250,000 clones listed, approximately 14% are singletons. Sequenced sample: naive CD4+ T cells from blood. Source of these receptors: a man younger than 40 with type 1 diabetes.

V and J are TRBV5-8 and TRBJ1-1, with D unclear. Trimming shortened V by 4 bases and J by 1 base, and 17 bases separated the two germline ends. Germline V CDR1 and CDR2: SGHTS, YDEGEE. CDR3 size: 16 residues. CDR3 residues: CASSEGHGMGNTEAFF. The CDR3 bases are TGTGCCAGCAGCGAAGGCCACGGGATGGGGAACACTGAAGCTTTCTTT.

CDR3: CASSPRQGGQQYF. The CDR3 DNA follows: TGTGCCAGCAGTCCCCGACAGGGAGGTCAGCAGTACTTC. The J gene is TRBJ2-7, the V gene TRBV27; D perhaps matches TRBD1 (7 bases). The CDR3 is made up of 13 amino acids. Trimming took 5 bases from V and 8 from J, leaving 16 bases between them. From germline, CDR1 is MNHEY and CDR2 SMNVEV (reference sequence).